This T cell receptor (beta chain) stems from a study of long-term antiretroviral therapy in people with HIV. Donors needed at least one pre-ART PBMC sample plus at least two post-ART samples. The libraries were made with immunoSEQ v3.0 at survey level. Produced via immunoSEQ multiplex PCR; TCRdb's table is partial and in-frame only. The table includes some 21,000 clones, 76% detected once. The sample here was unsorted PBMCs, taken less than 1.8 years before starting antiretroviral therapy. This receptor was taken from a woman between 40 and 55 years old with HIV.

The CDR3 region is CASSIGSQSEQYF. DNA for the CDR3: TGTGCCAGTAGTATAGGCAGTCAGAGCGAGCAGTACTTC. This chain links TRBV19 with TRBJ2-7; D unclear. Germline CDR1 and CDR2: LNHDA and SQIVND (reference sequence). CDR3 length: 13 residues. Trimming took 1 base from V and 6 from J, leaving 10 bases between them. The complete variable domain, with remaining parts taken from reference TRBV19 and TRBJ2-7, reads DGGITQSPKYLFRKEGQNVTLSCEQNLNHDAMYWYRQDPGQGLRLIYYSQIVNDFQKGDIAEGYSVSREKKESFPLTVTSAQKNPTAFYLCASSIGSQSEQYFGPGTRLTVT.